This T cell receptor (beta chain) was observed in a study of control samples from healthy donors and cancer patients. Produced via immunoSEQ multiplex PCR; TCRdb's table is partial and in-frame only. The table has 150,000 to 200,000 clones, just over 85% seen once. V was shortened by 0 bases and J by 1 base, with 9 bases between the two germline ends. This CDR3 region has 15 residues. Germline loops: CDR1 LGHNA, CDR2 YSLEER. This clonotype was sampled from a man aged 18-30 years in good health. The V gene is TRBV4-3, the J gene TRBJ1-1, with D unclear. Sequenced: blood. CDR3 bases: TGCGCCAGCAGCCAAGAGGTCCGGGAGAACACTGAAGCTTTCTTT. It codes for CASSQEVRENTEAFF.